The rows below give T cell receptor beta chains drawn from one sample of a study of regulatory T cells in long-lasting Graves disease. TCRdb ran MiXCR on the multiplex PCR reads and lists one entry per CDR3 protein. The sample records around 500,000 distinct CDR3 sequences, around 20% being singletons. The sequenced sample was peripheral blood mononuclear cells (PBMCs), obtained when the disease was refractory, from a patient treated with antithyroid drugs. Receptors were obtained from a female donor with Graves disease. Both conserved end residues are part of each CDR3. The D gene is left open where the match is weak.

cdr3_aa: CASSGDAYTEQFF; v_call: TRBV5-5; d_call: NA; j_call: TRBJ2-1
cdr3_aa: CASSLEARRTFF; v_call: TRBV5-1; d_call: NA; j_call: TRBJ2-1
cdr3_aa: CASSHGPTESNNGYTF; v_call: TRBV11-2; d_call: NA; j_call: TRBJ1-2
cdr3_aa: CASSVDSSVTEAFF; v_call: TRBV9; d_call: NA; j_call: TRBJ1-1
cdr3_aa: CASSQGPSSGITLAWEQYF; v_call: TRBV3-1; d_call: TRBD2; j_call: TRBJ2-7
cdr3_aa: CASSSIDRYTEAFF; v_call: TRBV7-9; d_call: NA; j_call: TRBJ1-1
cdr3_aa: CASSYSEPTGTGYTF; v_call: TRBV6-2/TRBV6-3; d_call: NA; j_call: TRBJ1-2
cdr3_aa: CASSPRPRDTEAFF; v_call: TRBV18; d_call: NA; j_call: TRBJ1-1
cdr3_aa: CASSPQNNQPQHF; v_call: TRBV18; d_call: NA; j_call: TRBJ1-5
cdr3_aa: CAISEPQQSTPLHF; v_call: TRBV10-3; d_call: NA; j_call: TRBJ1-6
cdr3_aa: CASSDGRAFF; v_call: TRBV28; d_call: NA; j_call: TRBJ1-1
cdr3_aa: CASRYGGGNIQYF; v_call: TRBV3-1; d_call: NA; j_call: TRBJ2-4
cdr3_aa: CASSLTRSYEQYF; v_call: TRBV7-9; d_call: NA; j_call: TRBJ2-7
cdr3_aa: CASKRTTNTGELFF; v_call: TRBV2; d_call: NA; j_call: TRBJ2-2
cdr3_aa: CASSLPASDTEAFF; v_call: TRBV12-3/TRBV12-4; d_call: NA; j_call: TRBJ1-1
cdr3_aa: CASSLDLAGVDEQYF; v_call: TRBV7-2; d_call: TRBD2; j_call: TRBJ2-7
cdr3_aa: CATSDLIDGQETQYF; v_call: TRBV24-1; d_call: NA; j_call: TRBJ2-5
cdr3_aa: CASSLAEMQETQYF; v_call: TRBV7-9; d_call: NA; j_call: TRBJ2-5
cdr3_aa: CASSEHEGSNYGYTF; v_call: TRBV9; d_call: NA; j_call: TRBJ1-2
cdr3_aa: CASTGSTEAFF; v_call: TRBV28; d_call: NA; j_call: TRBJ1-1
cdr3_aa: CATSRTIRRANTGELFF; v_call: TRBV15; d_call: NA; j_call: TRBJ2-2
cdr3_aa: CASSPWDGEYEQYF; v_call: TRBV5-1; d_call: NA; j_call: TRBJ2-7
cdr3_aa: CASSPRPGTMETQYF; v_call: TRBV5-1; d_call: NA; j_call: TRBJ2-5
cdr3_aa: CSVEGQGKAEALF; v_call: TRBV29-1; d_call: TRBD1; j_call: TRBJ1-1
cdr3_aa: CASAMSLNTEAFF; v_call: TRBV6-1; d_call: NA; j_call: TRBJ1-1
cdr3_aa: CASNIRQIRNTGELFF; v_call: TRBV7-6; d_call: NA; j_call: TRBJ2-2
cdr3_aa: CATSSGTRVNTEAFF; v_call: TRBV15; d_call: NA; j_call: TRBJ1-1
cdr3_aa: CASSQYRGGSQQYF; v_call: TRBV4-1; d_call: NA; j_call: TRBJ2-7
cdr3_aa: CASSLAPKELFF; v_call: TRBV7-9; d_call: NA; j_call: TRBJ2-2
cdr3_aa: CSARPGPGTDEGYTF; v_call: TRBV20-1; d_call: TRBD1; j_call: TRBJ1-2
cdr3_aa: CASSGERISGANVLTF; v_call: TRBV9; d_call: NA; j_call: TRBJ2-6
cdr3_aa: CASSFPPPSGRAYEQYF; v_call: TRBV28; d_call: TRBD2; j_call: TRBJ2-7
cdr3_aa: CASSQGSGDYGYTF; v_call: TRBV14; d_call: NA; j_call: TRBJ1-2
cdr3_aa: CSARIWGYEQYF; v_call: TRBV20-1; d_call: NA; j_call: TRBJ2-7
cdr3_aa: CASSSPGTQETQYF; v_call: TRBV6-2/TRBV6-3; d_call: NA; j_call: TRBJ2-5
cdr3_aa: CASSPDSEAFF; v_call: TRBV28; d_call: NA; j_call: TRBJ1-1
cdr3_aa: CASRGDTLGEQYF; v_call: TRBV2; d_call: NA; j_call: TRBJ2-7